The following is a T cell receptor (beta chain) sequence with its context. Patients from Seattle were sampled longitudinally, starting during active infection. This specimen comes from a study of blood T cell repertoires in COVID-19. Study background: There were acute and convalescent COVID-19 samples, and they came from the United States, Italy and Spain.

The CDR3 spans 15 residues. The ends were cut back, 4 bases at V and 5 bases at J, with 17 bases in the middle. Per the germline V gene, CDR1 is SEHNR and CDR2 is FQNEAQ (reference sequence). Libraries were prepared by immunoSEQ multiplex PCR; TCRdb keeps only in-frame clonotypes and omits some of them. The data hold about 500,000 clones, with about 88% observed a single time. Sequencing was performed on peripheral blood. The TCR originated in a man younger than 35 with COVID-19, enrolled during active disease. The chain uses TRBV7-9 and TRBJ1-2; D may be TRBD1 (6 bases). The CDR3 DNA reads TGTGCCAGCAGCTCCCTGGGGGCCTCGGTATATGGCTACACCTTC. Amino acid sequence: CASSSLGASVYGYTF. Complete variable domain (other parts from reference TRBV7-9 and TRBJ1-2): DTGVSQNPRHKITKRGQNVTFRCDPISEHNRLYWYRQTLGQGPEFLTYFQNEAQLEKSRLLSDRFSAERPKGSFSTLEIQRTEQGDSAMYLCASSSLGASVYGYTFGSGTRLTVV.